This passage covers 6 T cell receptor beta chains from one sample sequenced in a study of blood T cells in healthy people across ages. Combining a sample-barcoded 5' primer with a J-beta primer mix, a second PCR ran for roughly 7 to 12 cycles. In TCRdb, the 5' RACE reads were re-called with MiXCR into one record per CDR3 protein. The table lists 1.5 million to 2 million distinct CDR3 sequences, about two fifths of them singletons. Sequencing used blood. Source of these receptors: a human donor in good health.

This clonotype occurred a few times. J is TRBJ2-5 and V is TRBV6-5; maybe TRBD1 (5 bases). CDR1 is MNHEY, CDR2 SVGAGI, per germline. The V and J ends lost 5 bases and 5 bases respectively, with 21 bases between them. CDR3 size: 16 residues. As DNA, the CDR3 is TGTGCCAGCAGTCCGCTACTACGACCGAAGGGGGAGACCCAGTACTTC. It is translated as CASSPLLRPKGETQYF.

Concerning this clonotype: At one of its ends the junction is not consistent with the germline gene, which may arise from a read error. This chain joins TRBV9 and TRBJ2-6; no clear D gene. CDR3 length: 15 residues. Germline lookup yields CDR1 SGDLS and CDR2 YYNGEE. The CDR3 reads CANSVVAGFPDVLTF. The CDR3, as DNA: TGTGCCAACAGCGTAGTCGCCGGGTTCCCGGACGTCCTGACTTTC. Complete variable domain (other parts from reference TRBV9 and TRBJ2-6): DSGVTQTPKHLITATGQRVTLRCSPRSGDLSVYWYQQSLDQGLQFLIQYYNGEERAKGNILERFSAQQFPDLHSELNLSSLELGDSALYFCANSVVAGFPDVLTFGAGSRLTVL.

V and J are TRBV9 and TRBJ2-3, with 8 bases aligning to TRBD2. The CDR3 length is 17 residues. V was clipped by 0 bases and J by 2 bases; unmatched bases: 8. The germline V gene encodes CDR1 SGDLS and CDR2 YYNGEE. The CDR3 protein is CASSVEGSGAPTDTQYF. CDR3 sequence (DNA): TGTGCCAGCAGCGTAGAGGGTAGCGGGGCCCCCACAGATACGCAGTATTTT. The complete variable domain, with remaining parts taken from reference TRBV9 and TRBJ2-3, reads DSGVTQTPKHLITATGQRVTLRCSPRSGDLSVYWYQQSLDQGLQFLIQYYNGEERAKGNILERFSAQQFPDLHSELNLSSLELGDSALYFCASSVEGSGAPTDTQYFGPGTRLTVL.

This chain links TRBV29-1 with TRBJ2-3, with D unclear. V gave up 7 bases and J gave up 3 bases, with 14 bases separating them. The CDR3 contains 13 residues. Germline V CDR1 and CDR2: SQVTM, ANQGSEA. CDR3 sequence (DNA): TGCAGCGCCGGACCGCGTCGGACAGATACGCAGTATTTT. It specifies CSAGPRRTDTQYF.

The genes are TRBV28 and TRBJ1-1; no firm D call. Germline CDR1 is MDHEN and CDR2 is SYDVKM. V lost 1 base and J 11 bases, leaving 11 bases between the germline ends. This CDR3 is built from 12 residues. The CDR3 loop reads CASSLFRVRAFF. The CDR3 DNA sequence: TGTGCCAGCAGTTTATTTAGGGTAAGGGCTTTCTTT. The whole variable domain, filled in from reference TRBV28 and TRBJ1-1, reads DVKVTQSSRYLVKRTGEKVFLECVQDMDHENMFWYRQDPGLGLRLIYFSYDVKMKEKGDIPEGYSVSREKKERFSLILESASTNQTSMYLCASSLFRVRAFFGQGTRLTVV.

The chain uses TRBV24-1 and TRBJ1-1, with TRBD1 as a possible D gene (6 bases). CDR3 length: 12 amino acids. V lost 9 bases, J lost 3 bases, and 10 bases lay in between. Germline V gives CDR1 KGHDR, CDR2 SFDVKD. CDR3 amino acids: CATAGHDTEAFF. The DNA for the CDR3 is TGTGCCACCGCGGGACATGACACTGAAGCTTTCTTT.